This is a list of T cell receptor beta chains from one sample in a study of blood T cell repertoires in COVID-19. Repertoires were generated with immunoSEQ multiplex PCR, while TCRdb's copy carries only in-frame clones and drops some. The sample includes around 310,000 clones, over 85% of them seen just once. The sequencing input was PBMCs or T cells enriched from blood (not recorded which). These TCRs come from a woman aged 30 to 39 who had recovered from COVID-19. Each CDR3 is given with its conserved first and last residue. The D gene is left open where the match is weak. Only part of the rows carry a size: once, few, many, or a class if the clone is expanded.

D gene	V gene	J gene	clone size	CDR3 DNA	CDR3 protein
-	TRBV29-1	TRBJ2-7	-	TGCAGCGTTTCCGGGACTTCGGTTTCCTACGAGCAGTACTTC	CSVSGTSVSYEQYF
-	TRBV27	TRBJ1-1	-	TGTGCCAGCAGTCTATACAGGTACACTGAAGCTTTCTTT	CASSLYRYTEAFF
TRBD1	TRBV7-3	TRBJ2-3	once	TGTGCCAGCAGCTTTGGGACAGGGGGTAGCATAAGTCAAAGCACAGATACGCAGTATTTT	CASSFGTGGSISQSTDTQYF
TRBD2	TRBV11-3	TRBJ2-3	-	TGTGCCAGCAGCTTAGATCCTAGCGGTAGGGATACGCAGTATTTT	CASSLDPSGRDTQYF
TRBD1	TRBV20-1	TRBJ2-5	-	TGCAGTGCTAGTCGGGACAGGGAGACCCAGTACTTC	CSASRDRETQYF
-	TRBV12-3/TRBV12-4	TRBJ1-1	-	TGTGCCAGCGCCAGGGGGAACACTGAAGCTTTCTTT	CASARGNTEAFF
TRBD1	TRBV29-1	TRBJ2-7	-	TGCAGCGTCGTGGACAGGAGCAGGAACTACGAGCAGTACTTC	CSVVDRSRNYEQYF
-	TRBV11-2	TRBJ2-3	-	TGTGCCAGCAGGCAATCTAGTGCAGATACGCAGTATTTT	CASRQSSADTQYF
-	TRBV3-1/TRBV3-2	TRBJ1-2	-	TGTGCCAGCAGCCAAGGACTAGGCCAGTTAGGAGGCTACACCTTC	CASSQGLGQLGGYTF
TRBD1	TRBV24-1	TRBJ2-1	few	TGTGCCACCAGTGAGGCACAGGGGTTCAATGAGCAGTTCTTC	CATSEAQGFNEQFF
-	TRBV30	TRBJ1-1	-	TGTGCCTGGAGCGCGAGAGTTTCGGCTTTCTTT	CAWSARVSAFF
-	TRBV5-8	TRBJ1-6	-	TGTGCCACTGCGGGGGCCCCGCGACTAAATTCACCCCTCCACTTT	CATAGAPRLNSPLHF
-	TRBV18	TRBJ2-5	-	TGTGCCAGCTCACCACGAGGGTACCAAGAGACCCAGTACTTC	CASSPRGYQETQYF
TRBD1	TRBV11-1	TRBJ2-7	few	TGTGCCAGCAGCCCGGACAGGGGGCTACACGAGCAGTACTTC	CASSPDRGLHEQYF
-	TRBV5-1	TRBJ1-2	-	TGCGCCAGCAGCTCCTCCGGGGGGGCTTCCTTTAGTGGCAGTGGCTACACCTTC	CASSSSGGASFSGSGYTF
TRBD1	TRBV15	TRBJ1-5	-	TGTGCCACCAGCAGAGTTCGGACAGGGCCTCGGCAGCCCCAGCATTTT	CATSRVRTGPRQPQHF
TRBD2	TRBV24-1	TRBJ2-1	-	TGTGCCACCAGTGACCCCGGGACTATTGAGCAGTTCTTC	CATSDPGTIEQFF
TRBD1	TRBV27	TRBJ1-2	-	TGTGCCAGCAGTTTGGGACAGGGAAGGGCTGGCTACACCTTC	CASSLGQGRAGYTF
-	TRBV7-7	TRBJ2-1	-	TGTGCTAGCAGCCCCCGGCGGGACGGTGAGCAGTTCTTC	CASSPRRDGEQFF
TRBD1	TRBV23-1	TRBJ1-3	-	TGCGCCAGCAGTCAATCGGGTACAGGGGGCTGTGGAAACACCATATATTTT	CASSQSGTGGCGNTIYF
TRBD1	TRBV7-6	TRBJ1-1	-	TGTGCCAGCAGTTGGGACAGGGGGAACACTGAAGCTTTCTTT	CASSWDRGNTEAFF
TRBD1	TRBV6-5	TRBJ1-5	-	TGTGCCAGCAGCCTCGACAGGGGGGATCAGCCCCAGCATTTT	CASSLDRGDQPQHF
-	TRBV28	TRBJ2-5	-	TGTGCCAGCAGTTTAAGCATAGCGGTGGACCAAGAGACCCAGTACTTC	CASSLSIAVDQETQYF
TRBD2	TRBV7-2	TRBJ2-7	-	TGTGCCAGCAGCTCGGTAGGGACTAGCGGAATAAATGGCCCCGAGCAGTACTTC	CASSSVGTSGINGPEQYF
-	TRBV29-1	TRBJ1-1	-	TGCAGCGGACAACAGGTGCAGAACACTGAAGCTTTCTTT	CSGQQVQNTEAFF
TRBD1	TRBV30	TRBJ1-5	-	TGTGCCTGGAGTGCTGGGACAGCGCCCGTTGAGTCCCAGCATTTT	CAWSAGTAPVESQHF
-	TRBV9	TRBJ2-3	-	TGTGCCAGCAGCGTAGGATCGTGGGAAGGGGCAGATACGCAGTATTTT	CASSVGSWEGADTQYF
TRBD2	TRBV7-9	TRBJ2-1	-	TGTGCCAGCAGCGGGCGGACTAGCGGGACCAACACGAATGAGCAGTTCTTC	CASSGRTSGTNTNEQFF
TRBD1	TRBV3-1/TRBV3-2	TRBJ1-1	-	TGTGCCAGCAGCCACGACAGGGTTTCTCATTTAGCTTTCTTT	CASSHDRVSHLAFF
-	TRBV7-9	TRBJ2-5	once	TGTGCCAGCAGCGCGGCGACAGGTTCAGGGACCCAGTACTTC	CASSAATGSGTQYF
TRBD1	TRBV3-1/TRBV3-2	TRBJ2-2	few	TGTGCCAGCAGCCGGATGGACAGGGCGGGGGAGCTGTTTTTT	CASSRMDRAGELFF
-	TRBV11-2	TRBJ1-1	-	TGTGCCAGCAGCTTCGGGCGGGACACTGAAGCTTTCTTT	CASSFGRDTEAFF
TRBD1	TRBV5-1	TRBJ1-5	-	TGCGCCAGCAGCGTCGGGACAGGCAATCAGCCCCAGCATTTT	CASSVGTGNQPQHF
TRBD1	TRBV10-3	TRBJ1-1	once	TGTGCCATCAGTGTGTACCCCGGGACAGGCGTCACTGAAGCTTTCTTT	CAISVYPGTGVTEAFF
TRBD1	TRBV24-1	TRBJ2-7	-	TGTGCCACCAGTGGTGGACAGGGCTACGAGCAGTACTTC	CATSGGQGYEQYF
-	TRBV5-1	TRBJ1-1	-	TGCGCCAGCAGCTTCGGCCCGGGGAACACTGAAGCTTTCTTT	CASSFGPGNTEAFF
-	TRBV10-3	TRBJ2-5	-	TGTGCCATCAGTGAGTACGCAGGGGGGACAGAGACCCAGTACTTC	CAISEYAGGTETQYF
-	TRBV28	TRBJ1-6	-	TGTGCCAGCAGCCCCGGGACTCCACAAGCCCACTTT	CASSPGTPQAHF
-	TRBV29-1	TRBJ1-2	-	TGCAGCGTTGCAAAGGGGGATGGCTACACCTTC	CSVAKGDGYTF
TRBD1	TRBV19	TRBJ1-1	-	TGTGCCAGTAGACGAAATGACAGGGGAGATACTGAAGCTTTCTTT	CASRRNDRGDTEAFF
-	TRBV6-6	TRBJ1-1	-	TGTGCCAGCAGTTCATCAGAGAACACTGAAGCTTTCTTT	CASSSSENTEAFF
-	TRBV19	TRBJ1-3	-	TGTGCCAGTAGTATAATGCTCGGCAGGGGCCCTGGAAACACCATATATTTT	CASSIMLGRGPGNTIYF
-	TRBV2	TRBJ2-3	-	TGTGCCAGCAGTGATCCTGGGGAACTAGCTTACACAGATACGCAGTATTTT	CASSDPGELAYTDTQYF
TRBD1	TRBV6-5	TRBJ2-7	-	TGTGCCAGCAGCCTAAGGACAGGGGCATACTACGAGCAGTACTTC	CASSLRTGAYYEQYF
TRBD1	TRBV4-3	TRBJ2-1	-	TGCGCCAGCAGCCGGGACGGGACAGGGGCCAATGAGCAGTTCTTC	CASSRDGTGANEQFF
-	TRBV9	TRBJ2-5	-	TGTGCCAGCAGCGTAGCGACAGGACAAGAGACCCAGTACTTC	CASSVATGQETQYF
TRBD1	TRBV6-5	TRBJ2-1	-	TGTGCCAGCAACCCCGGGACAGGGGTCTACAATGAGCAGTTCTTC	CASNPGTGVYNEQFF
TRBD2	TRBV7-4	TRBJ2-7	-	TGTGCCAGCAGCCGCTTTACTAGCGGGAGTCCCTACGAGCAGTACTTC	CASSRFTSGSPYEQYF
TRBD1	TRBV5-6	TRBJ1-3	once	TGTGCCAGCAGCTTGGCACGGACAGGGAACTCTGGAAACACCATATATTTT	CASSLARTGNSGNTIYF
-	TRBV10-2	TRBJ1-5	-	TGCGCCAGCAGTGAGGAAGGGGAGGATCAGCCCCAGCATTTT	CASSEEGEDQPQHF
-	TRBV28	TRBJ2-1	-	TGTGCCAGCAGCCGAACTAGCAATGAGCAGTTCTTC	CASSRTSNEQFF
TRBD1	TRBV18	TRBJ1-5	-	TGTGCCAGCTCTTTAGGACAGGGCCTCAATCAGCCCCAGCATTTT	CASSLGQGLNQPQHF
-	TRBV19	TRBJ1-1	-	TGTGCCAGTAGTTTCAGGGCTGCTGAAGCTTTCTTT	CASSFRAAEAFF
TRBD2	TRBV9	TRBJ2-1	-	TGTGCCAGCACCCCCTTCCTCGGACTAGCGGGAAAGAATGAGCAGTTCTTC	CASTPFLGLAGKNEQFF
TRBD2	TRBV7-2	TRBJ2-3	-	TGTGCCAGCAGCCCGGGGGGTACGCAGTATTTT	CASSPGGTQYF
-	TRBV28	TRBJ1-1	-	TGTGCCAGCAGTTTATACCTGACAGTAACCCAGAACACTGAAGCTTTCTTT	CASSLYLTVTQNTEAFF
-	TRBV5-1	TRBJ2-7	-	TGCGCCAGCAGCAACGACTTCTCGGGACTCGGGCACAGGGAGCAGTACTTC	CASSNDFSGLGHREQYF
TRBD2	TRBV7-3	TRBJ2-1	-	TGTGCCAGCAGCTTACTAGCGGGAAGCCTAATTTACAATGAGCAGTTCTTC	CASSLLAGSLIYNEQFF
-	TRBV7-2	TRBJ2-5	-	TGTGCCAGCAGCTTAGAGGCAGGTGAAGAGACCCAGTACTTC	CASSLEAGEETQYF
-	TRBV30	TRBJ1-1	-	TGTGCCTGGAGTCCACAGGCGAACACTGAAGCTTTCTTT	CAWSPQANTEAFF